One and the same sample provided the 13 T cell receptor beta chains below, sequenced in a study of T cell responses to AZD1222 COVID-19 vaccine. Assay used: immunoSEQ multiplex PCR; TCRdb lists only in-frame clones, some missing. The data hold about 110,000 clones, with around 91% observed a single time. The sample consisted of peripheral blood, taken 28 days after the second AZD1222 dose. These receptor sequences come from an adult who received the AZD1222 COVID-19 vaccine.

V is TRBV28 and J is TRBJ2-1; TRBD2 agrees at 9 bases. Germline CDR1 is MDHEN and CDR2 is SYDVKM. The CDR3 consists of 13 residues. V shed 8 bases and J 7 bases; nucleotides not matched to a gene: 6. CDR3 loop: CASLAGGPNEQFF. Written as DNA, the CDR3 is TGTGCCAGCCTGGCGGGGGGGCCGAATGAGCAGTTCTTC.

On this clone itself: A much larger clone differs from this one at a single base, so this may be a read error. The rearrangement uses TRBV6-4 and TRBJ2-2; 9 positions match TRBD2. This CDR3 spans 14 amino acids. Germline values: CDR1 MRHNA, CDR2 SNTAGT. The CDR3 DNA follows: TGTACCAGCAGTGAGCGGGGGGACACCGGGGAGCTGTTTTTT. Protein: CTSSERGDTGELFF.

V is TRBV14 and J is TRBJ1-1; D is undetermined. CDR1 and CDR2 (germline): SGHDN, FVKESK. Trimming took 0 bases from V and 7 from J, leaving 12 bases between them. The CDR3 loop spans 14 amino acids. CDR3 in amino acids: CASSQDWRDGEAFF. The DNA of the CDR3 is TGTGCCAGCAGCCAAGATTGGAGAGACGGTGAAGCTTTCTTT.

This chain joins TRBV11-2 and TRBJ1-6; 8 bases map to TRBD1. This CDR3 is 16 amino acids long. CDR1 SGHAT and CDR2 FQNNGV come from the germline V gene. Germline trimming cut 3 bases from V and 7 bases from J; bases unmatched to any gene: 8. In DNA, the CDR3 is TGTGCCAGCAGCTTGACCTTACAGGGGGGCAATTCACCCCTCCACTTT. This gives the protein CASSLTLQGGNSPLHF.

The rearrangement links TRBV9 to TRBJ1-4; tentatively, D is TRBD1 (6 bases). V was trimmed by 4 bases and J by 0 bases, leaving 13 bases between them. The CDR3 has 16 residues. Per germline, CDR1 SGDLS and CDR2 YYNGEE. CDR3 coding DNA: TGTGCCAGCAGCAATCCGGACAGAGCAACTAATGAAAAACTGTTTTTT. Its translation is CASSNPDRATNEKLFF.

DNA of the CDR3: TGCGCCAGCAGCCCCGGGACAGGGGGTGTCTACGAGCAGTACTTC. The encoded protein is CASSPGTGGVYEQYF. The chain combines TRBV5-1 with TRBJ2-7; TRBD1 agrees at 11 bases. The V and J ends lost 4 bases and 3 bases, in that order; junction bases with no gene match: 6. There are 15 residues in the CDR3. Germline V CDR1 and CDR2: SGHRS, YFSETQ.

The chain employs TRBV4-3 and TRBJ1-6; TRBD1 agrees at 7 bases. V lost 1 base and J lost 5; bases outside the gene matches: 8. Germline V gene sequence: CDR1 LGHNA, CDR2 YSLEER. The CDR3 is 17 residues long. The CDR3 sequence is CASSQVPPGQNNSPLHF. The CDR3 coding sequence is TGCGCCAGCAGCCAAGTTCCGCCGGGACAGAATAATTCACCCCTCCACTTT.

This clone is a singleton in its sample. V is TRBV18 and J is TRBJ2-7; D might be TRBD1 or TRBD2, each matching 5 bases. The CDR3 spans 15 residues. V was clipped by 3 bases and J by 3 bases, with 15 bases between them. The germline CDR1 and CDR2 sequences are KGHSH and LQKENI. The CDR3 DNA sequence: TGTGCCAGCTCACCCGCCGGGGCTCTGAACTACGAGCAGTACTTC. Protein: CASSPAGALNYEQYF. The full variable domain, in which reference TRBV18 and TRBJ2-7 provide the parts outside the CDR3, is NAGVMQNPRHLVRRRGQEARLRCSPMKGHSHVYWYRQLPEEGLKFMVYLQKENIIDESGMPKERFSAEFPKEGPSILRIQQVVRGDSAAYFCASSPAGALNYEQYFGPGTRLTVT.

V usage is TRBV5-6 and J usage is TRBJ1-2, with TRBD1 matching 8 bases. Germline values: CDR1 SGHDT, CDR2 YYEEEE. The CDR3 is 13 amino acids. V trimming: 4 bases; J trimming: 8 bases; junction bases outside the gene matches: 7. As DNA, the CDR3 is TGTGCCAGCAGCGCTGGACAGGGCGAAGGCTACACCTTC. It specifies CASSAGQGEGYTF.

J is TRBJ2-6 and V is TRBV11-3, with D possibly being TRBD1 (6 bases). Deletions cut 1 base from V and 2 bases from J, with 9 bases between. This CDR3 is built from 16 residues. Germline CDR1 is SGHNT and CDR2 is YENEEA. The CDR3 DNA follows: TGTGCCAGCAGCTTAGGGAAGGGGGCTGGGGCCAACGTCCTGACTTTC. Its protein product is CASSLGKGAGANVLTF.

The chain uses TRBV9 and TRBJ1-4; D not resolved. CDR1 is SGDLS, CDR2 YYNGEE, per germline. The length of the CDR3 is 15 residues. Trimming removed 1 base from V and 7 bases from J, with 14 bases in between. The CDR3: CASSVFILPGEKLFF. The CDR3 bases are TGTGCCAGCAGCGTATTCATCTTACCGGGTGAAAAACTGTTTTTT.

The CDR3 DNA follows: TGTGCCAGTAGTCAGCCGGGGACGGGTTCCGGGGAGCTGTTTTTT. Residues: CASSQPGTGSGELFF. This rearrangement joins TRBV19 to TRBJ2-2, with D perhaps matching TRBD1 or TRBD2 (5 bases each). In germline, CDR1 is LNHDA, CDR2 SQIVND (reference sequence). V lost 5 bases to trimming and J lost 6 bases, with 16 bases between them. This CDR3 region has 15 residues.

V gene TRBV10-3 combines with J gene TRBJ2-2; 8 bases are a match to TRBD1. V lost 7 bases, J lost 6 bases, and 10 bases stayed unmatched. Germline CDR1 ENHRY, CDR2 SYGVKD. The CDR3 sequence is 15 residues long. CDR3 sequence: CAINPGTGIAGELFF. DNA for the CDR3: TGTGCCATCAACCCCGGGACAGGTATTGCCGGGGAGCTGTTTTTT.